This TCR beta chain was identified during a study of CD8 T cells in ankylosing spondylitis. Using its own MiXCR run on the 5' RACE reads, TCRdb lists one record per CDR3 protein. The sample includes about 240,000 distinct CDR3 sequences, approximately 9% of them seen just once. This clonotype showed up many times. The CDR3 has 14 amino acids. The V and J ends lost 8 bases and 0 bases respectively, with 11 bases between them. The germline gives CDR1 WSHSY, CDR2 SAAADI. The sample comprised blood, either unsorted or a sorted T cell fraction (not recorded which). The source is a male donor with ankylosing spondylitis or in good health (not recorded which). The gene calls are TRBV10-2 and TRBJ1-5; no definite D call. In DNA form, the CDR3 reads TGCGCCAGCTCTGACGGGTATAGCAATCAGCCCCAGCATTTT. Protein product: CASSDGYSNQPQHF.